The source of this T cell receptor beta chain is a study of CXCR3-negative and CXCR3-positive naive CD8 T cells. The wider study: A total of approximately 140 million TRB reads was generated, with about 1.5 +/- 0.3 million per library.

The CDR3 runs 14 residues. CDR1 and CDR2 from the germline V gene are MNHNY and SVGAGI (reference sequence). The authors gated naive CD8+ T cells as CD45RO-CCR7+CD27+CD95-. Study-level points and caveats: Post-cryopreservation CXCR3 expression was partly diminished, and the bulk of assays employed fresh PBMCs. The study found more hydrophobic TRB CDR3s in CXCR3-positive naive cells than in CXCR3-negative naive cells. Memory cells showed distinct TRBV-TRBJ patterns, while the two naive subsets matched.

Carrying UMI labels, the TRB cDNA libraries were prepared through 5' RACE. From its re-call of the 5' RACE reads, TCRdb lists each CDR3 protein once, without DNA. The sample holds about 120,000 distinct CDR3 sequences. About this clonotype: The antigen remains undetermined.

V usage is TRBV6-6 and J usage is TRBJ2-3; no DNA is available, so the TRBD1 call from TCRdb remains unchecked. This clonotype originated in a human donor in good health. Some clones in this sample may be carry-over from other donors' samples. Sequencing input: naive CXCR3+ CD8+ T cells from blood. Regarding subset: CD45RO-CCR7+CD27+CD95- naive CD8+ T cells expressing CXCR3 (TNR3+). Here the CDR3 reads CASSPYGGRDTQYF.